This T cell receptor beta chain was identified in a study of beta chain features in type 1 diabetes. Study-level points and caveats: Fewer junction insertions and more nucleotide deletions appeared in type 1 diabetes patients. Among patients with Type 1 diabetes, TCRB CDR3s were moderately but significantly shorter in every one of the four CD4+ subsets. Using cDNA template may skew counts toward highly expressing activated cells. PCR might favor shorter templates, equally in patients and controls.

The V gene end was trimmed by 4 bases and the J gene end by 5 bases; junction bases not matched to a gene: 6. This CDR3 is 15 amino acids long. Germline assignment: CDR1 SGDLS and CDR2 YYNGEE. Note on this clone: Antigen: not known.

As every portion of the isolated RNA was reverse transcribed, the sequencing read expressed TCRB transcripts. Profiling relied on immunoSEQ multiplex PCR, and the TCRdb table lists in-frame clones only, not all of them. The sample contains about 650,000 clones, over 10% of which appear only once. Sequenced: naive CD4+ T cells from blood. The rearrangement joins TRBV9 to TRBJ2-3, with 11 bases that match TRBD2. This receptor was taken from a young man with type 1 diabetes. CDR3 sequence reads: CASSPSGGIGDTQYF. DNA of the CDR3: TGTGCCAGCAGCCCTAGCGGGGGGATTGGAGATACGCAGTATTTT.